The 30 T cell receptor beta chains in this list originate from one sample, sequenced in a study of blood T cell repertoires in COVID-19. Measured with immunoSEQ multiplex PCR; TCRdb has only the in-frame clones, and not every one. The table lists roughly 200,000 clones, about 81% of them singletons. The sequencing sample was made of peripheral blood. These receptors were taken from a woman aged 80 or older with COVID-19, enrolled during active disease.

The CDR3 DNA is TGTGCCAGCAGGGATACGGGGACCAGGGGCCAGGCCTTCTTT. The encoded protein is CASRDTGTRGQAFF. The V and J genes are TRBV6-5 and TRBJ1-1, with a tentative D call TRBD1 (6 bases). The ends were cut back, 6 bases at V and 14 bases at J, with 25 bases in the middle. This CDR3 spans 14 amino acids. Germline V gene lookup returns CDR1 MNHEY and CDR2 SVGAGI.

This clone came up once. The rearrangement joins TRBV2 to TRBJ2-3, with 7 bases fitting TRBD1. Looked up from germline, CDR1 is SNHLY and CDR2 is FYNNEI. With V trimmed by 5 bases and J by 0 bases, 8 bases remained unmatched. The CDR3 is 16 amino acids. For the CDR3, the DNA is TGTGCCAGCAGTCGAGAAAGGGGGCCGAGCACAGATACGCAGTATTTT. Translation gives CASSRERGPSTDTQYF.

The V and J genes are TRBV7-6 and TRBJ1-6, with 9 bases matching TRBD1. Germline V gene lookup returns CDR1 SGHVS and CDR2 FNYEAQ. Trimming removed 1 base from V and 6 bases from J; junction bases left unmatched: 1. CDR3 length: 15 residues. CDR3 nucleotides: TGTGCCAGCAGCTTAGGACAGGGGGGTAATTCACCCCTCCACTTT. It is translated as CASSLGQGGNSPLHF.

The genes are TRBV7-9 and TRBJ2-1; 11 bases map to TRBD2. The CDR3 contains 15 residues. V shed 3 bases, J shed 4 bases, and the junction held 2 bases outside the gene matches. The V gene's germline CDR1 is SEHNR and CDR2 FQNEAQ (reference sequence). The DNA of the CDR3 is TGTGCCAGCAGCTTTAGCGGGGGGGGTTACAATGAGCAGTTCTTC. It codes for CASSFSGGGYNEQFF.

This clone was detected only once. The rearrangement links TRBV5-1 to TRBJ1-5; no reliable D call. The V end lost 0 bases, the J end lost 9 bases, and 10 bases lay between the germline ends. Germline V gene lookup returns CDR1 SGHRS and CDR2 YFSETQ. This CDR3 is 13 amino acids long. This chain's CDR3 is CASSLVPTGPQHF. CDR3 coding DNA: TGCGCCAGCAGCTTGGTCCCGACGGGGCCCCAGCATTTT.

This chain's CDR3 is CASEGNMNTEAFF. Here the CDR3 DNA reads TGTGCCAGCGAGGGAAATATGAACACTGAAGCTTTCTTT. The J gene is TRBJ1-1, the V gene TRBV2, with D unresolved. V lost 8 bases to trimming and J lost 0 bases, with 10 bases between them. CDR3 length: 13 residues. The germline V gene has CDR1 SNHLY and CDR2 FYNNEI. The full variable domain, its missing parts supplied by reference TRBV2 and TRBJ1-1, is EPEVTQTPSHQVTQMGQEVILRCVPISNHLYFYWYRQILGQKVEFLVSFYNNEISEKSEIFDDQFSVERPDGSNFTLKIRSTKLEDSAMYFCASEGNMNTEAFFGQGTRLTVV.

The chain has TRBV2 and TRBJ2-5; 7 nucleotides agree with TRBD1. The J segment lost 5 bases and the V segment lost 6 bases, leaving 15 bases of the junction unmatched. Germline V gene sequence: CDR1 SNHLY, CDR2 FYNNEI. The CDR3 is 16 residues long. CDR3: CASSRDRYRVSETQYF. The CDR3 region has the DNA TGTGCCAGCAGCCGGGACAGATATCGCGTTTCGGAGACCCAGTACTTC.

The chain couples TRBV2 to TRBJ2-7; 10 positions agree with TRBD2. J lost 2 bases, V lost 8 bases, and 6 bases had no gene match. This CDR3 comprises 14 residues. Germline V gene lookup returns CDR1 SNHLY and CDR2 FYNNEI. CDR3 DNA sequence: TGTGCCAGCTCTGCAGCGGGGGGGCCCTACGAGCAGTACTTC. Encoded protein: CASSAAGGPYEQYF.

The V gene is TRBV19, the J gene TRBJ1-4; possible D gene TRBD1, 5 bases. This CDR3 spans 14 amino acids. V gave up 5 bases and J gave up 7 bases, with 14 bases separating them. Looked up from germline, CDR1 is LNHDA and CDR2 is SQIVND (reference sequence). The CDR3 sequence: CASSSSGQSEKLFF. As DNA, the CDR3 is TGTGCCAGTAGTTCGTCAGGGCAGAGTGAAAAACTGTTTTTT.

This clone was seen a few times. The chain uses TRBV11-1 and TRBJ2-2; unclear D gene. The germline CDR1 and CDR2 sequences are SGHAT and FQDESV (reference sequence). Trimming left V 2 bases short and J 8 bases short, with 3 bases between. The CDR3 extends over 11 amino acids. The CDR3 reads CASSLSGELFF. The DNA for the CDR3 is TGTGCCAGCAGCTTATCTGGGGAGCTGTTTTTT.

The V and J genes are TRBV5-4 and TRBJ1-3; the D is unclear. V was clipped by 4 bases and J by 3 bases, with 14 bases between them. CDR1 SGHNT and CDR2 YYREEE come from the germline V gene (reference sequence). The CDR3 consists of 15 residues. The CDR3 DNA sequence: TGTGCCAGCAGCCGCGGATTCCGAGGTGGAAACACCATATATTTT. Translating it yields CASSRGFRGGNTIYF.

The chain links TRBV7-2 to TRBJ2-7, with a possible D match to TRBD2 (5 bases). This CDR3 spans 14 amino acids. The V and J ends lost 6 bases and 0 bases respectively, with 12 bases between them. Germline V gene lookup returns CDR1 SGHTA and CDR2 FQGNSA. The CDR3 sequence: CASSSAGISYEQYF. CDR3 coding DNA: TGTGCCAGCAGTTCCGCCGGGATCTCCTACGAGCAGTACTTC.

The rearrangement joins TRBV7-2 to TRBJ1-5; TRBD1 might be the D (5 bases). V gave up 2 bases and J gave up 5 bases, with 7 bases separating them. Germline V CDR1 and CDR2: SGHTA, FQGNSA. This CDR3 is 13 amino acids long. CDR3 loop: CASSLQGDQPQHF. Written as DNA, the CDR3 is TGTGCCAGCAGCTTACAGGGCGATCAGCCCCAGCATTTT.

The chain combines TRBV18 with TRBJ1-1, with D possibly matching TRBD1 (6 bases). V dropped 6 bases and J dropped 5 bases, with 19 bases sitting between them. This CDR3 contains 15 residues. Germline loops: CDR1 KGHSH, CDR2 LQKENI. CDR3 DNA: TGTGCCAGCTCCCCTGATGGGGGCGCCGGAACTGAAGCTTTCTTT. It specifies CASSPDGGAGTEAFF. Full variable domain (remainder filled in from reference TRBV18 and TRBJ1-1): NAGVMQNPRHLVRRRGQEARLRCSPMKGHSHVYWYRQLPEEGLKFMVYLQKENIIDESGMPKERFSAEFPKEGPSILRIQQVVRGDSAAYFCASSPDGGAGTEAFFGQGTRLTVV.

V and J are TRBV12-5 and TRBJ2-7, with 7 nucleotides matching TRBD1. This CDR3 is 13 amino acids long. Trimming at V came to 1 base and at J to 7 bases, leaving 4 bases not matched to a gene. Germline values: CDR1 LGHNT, CDR2 FRNRAP. For the CDR3, the DNA is TGTGCTAGTGGTTTGGCAGCGACAGGGGAGCAGTACTTC. Its translation is CASGLAATGEQYF. Complete variable domain (other parts from reference TRBV12-5 and TRBJ2-7): DARVTQTPRHKVTEMGQEVTMRCQPILGHNTVFWYRQTMMQGLELLAYFRNRAPLDDSGMPKDRFSAEMPDATLATLKIQPSEPRDSAVYFCASGLAATGEQYFGPGTRLTVT.

The table lists this clone with a few counts. DNA of the CDR3: TGTGCCAGCAGCCCTACCCGGGCTAGCGGGAGGGCCGCTGAGCAGTTCTTC. It translates to CASSPTRASGRAAEQFF. The chain couples TRBV9 to TRBJ2-1; 12 positions agree with TRBD2. The V and J ends lost 4 bases and 9 bases, in that order; junction bases with no gene match: 14. The length of the CDR3 is 17 residues. Germline V gene sequence: CDR1 SGDLS, CDR2 YYNGEE.

This sequence joins TRBV9 and TRBJ2-3; D gene uncertain. Trimming cost V 0 bases and J 8 bases, with 13 bases left between them. This CDR3 has 14 residues. Germline CDR1 SGDLS, CDR2 YYNGEE. In DNA, the CDR3 is TGTGCCAGCAGCGTAGCCCCGAGTTCGGGTACGCAGTATTTT. Translated, it gives CASSVAPSSGTQYF. Complete variable domain (other parts from reference TRBV9 and TRBJ2-3): DSGVTQTPKHLITATGQRVTLRCSPRSGDLSVYWYQQSLDQGLQFLIQYYNGEERAKGNILERFSAQQFPDLHSELNLSSLELGDSALYFCASSVAPSSGTQYFGPGTRLTVL.

The chain recombines TRBV5-6 with TRBJ2-1; D gene uncertain. CDR1 is SGHDT, CDR2 YYEEEE, per germline. The CDR3 extends over 16 amino acids. Trimming removed 0 bases at V and 1 base at J, with 11 bases between. The CDR3 nucleotides are TGTGCCAGCAGCTTGGACTCTTCCGTATCCTACAATGAGCAGTTCTTC. Translation: CASSLDSSVSYNEQFF.

The CDR3: CASSLGSNYGYTF. CDR3 nucleotide sequence: TGTGCCAGCAGCCTTGGGAGTAACTATGGCTACACCTTC. V gene TRBV3-1 (or the pseudogene TRBV3-2) combines with J gene TRBJ1-2, with D hard to call. The CDR3 loop spans 13 amino acids. V was shortened by 4 bases and J by 1 base, with 7 bases between the two germline ends. Germline CDR1 is LGHDT and CDR2 is YNNKEL (reference sequence).

V and J are TRBV9 and TRBJ2-5, with a possible D match to TRBD2 (7 bases). In germline, CDR1 is SGDLS, CDR2 YYNGEE. The CDR3 contains 14 residues. Deletions cut 0 bases from V and 5 bases from J, with 11 bases between. The CDR3 DNA is TGTGCCAGCAGCGTAGTATCGGGGGGCGAGACCCAGTACTTC. Its protein is CASSVVSGGETQYF.

This clone appeared a few times. DNA of the CDR3: TGTGCCAGCTCACCCGAGACAGGGGCCGGGGAGCTGTTTTTT. The encoded protein is CASSPETGAGELFF. The J gene is TRBJ2-2, the V gene TRBV18; 8 nucleotides agree with TRBD1. The V and J ends lost 3 bases and 6 bases, in that order; junction bases with no gene match: 3. The CDR3 sequence is 14 residues long. CDR1 and CDR2 from the germline V gene are KGHSH and LQKENI.

The chain joins TRBV6-5 to TRBJ2-7; maybe TRBD2 (6 bases). CDR1 and CDR2 from the germline V gene are MNHEY and SVGAGI. This CDR3 contains 14 residues. V gave up 6 bases and J gave up 4 bases, with 16 bases separating them. DNA for the CDR3: TGTGCCAGCAGGGGAGCCTTCGGGACTTACGAGCAGTACTTC. This gives the protein CASRGAFGTYEQYF.

CDR3 region: CASSSDSGVSYEQYF. The CDR3 DNA follows: TGTGCCAGCAGCTCGGATAGCGGGGTCTCCTACGAGCAGTACTTC. The rearrangement joins TRBV7-9 to TRBJ2-7; 8 bases are a match to TRBD2. J lost 0 bases, V lost 4 bases, and 5 bases had no gene match. The germline CDR1 and CDR2 sequences are SEHNR and FQNEAQ (reference sequence). CDR3 size: 15 residues.

This clone appeared once. The V and J genes are TRBV6-5 and TRBJ1-2; possible D gene TRBD1, 5 bases. V was cut by 8 bases and J by 6 bases, with 16 bases left in between. Germline V lookup: CDR1 MNHEY, CDR2 SVGAGI. The CDR3 runs 13 residues. The CDR3 bases are TGTGCCAGCCGTCCAGACCCAGGGAATGGCTACACCTTC. This sequence encodes CASRPDPGNGYTF.

J is TRBJ2-6 and V is TRBV27; a weak D match, TRBD1 (6 bases). This CDR3 comprises 16 residues. CDR1 and CDR2 from the germline V gene are MNHEY and SMNVEV (reference sequence). Trimming cost V 4 bases and J 2 bases, with 12 bases left between them. Here the CDR3 DNA reads TGTGCCAGCAGTTCGAACAGGGTCACTGGGGCCAACGTCCTGACTTTC. This translates into CASSSNRVTGANVLTF.

Only a few counts were recorded for this clone. This chain joins TRBV6-1 and TRBJ1-2; possibly TRBD1 for D (5 bases). V gave up 3 bases and J gave up 0 bases, with 5 bases separating them. This CDR3 has 13 residues. In germline, CDR1 is MNHNS, CDR2 SASEGT. CDR3 loop: CASSDRANYGYTF. The DNA for the CDR3 is TGTGCCAGCAGTGACAGGGCTAACTATGGCTACACCTTC.

In this sample, this clone turned up once. The V and J genes are TRBV10-3 and TRBJ2-1; D remains ambiguous. Looked up from germline, CDR1 is ENHRY and CDR2 is SYGVKD. Trimming shortened V by 0 bases and J by 3 bases, and 12 bases separated the two germline ends. CDR3 length equals 16 residues. As DNA, the CDR3 is TGTGCCATCAGTGAGTCATCTGATACCTACTACAATGAGCAGTTCTTC. Translation: CAISESSDTYYNEQFF.

This clone has a single count. The gene calls are TRBV11-3 and TRBJ2-2, with 9 bases identical to TRBD1. The CDR3 loop spans 15 amino acids. CDR1 is SGHNT, CDR2 YENEEA, per germline. Losses at the gene ends were 2 bases for V and 4 bases for J; bases not matched to a gene: 2. The CDR3 nucleotides are TGTGCCAGCAGCTTACGACAGGGGGGCACCGGGGAGCTGTTTTTT. Protein sequence: CASSLRQGGTGELFF.

The V call is TRBV18, the J call TRBJ2-7; D gene uncertain. The CDR3 is made up of 16 amino acids. Germline lookup yields CDR1 KGHSH and CDR2 LQKENI. V was clipped by 6 bases and J by 0 bases, with 18 bases between them. The CDR3, as DNA: TGTGCCAGCTCCCAAGGCGGCCTTGCTCACTCCTACGAGCAGTACTTC. It specifies CASSQGGLAHSYEQYF.

The CDR3 coding sequence is TGTGCCAGCAGCCAAGCCCGACAGGGGGCCCGAAGGGGAGAGACCCAGTACTTC. Residues: CASSQARQGARRGETQYF. V and J are TRBV4-2 and TRBJ2-5, with 10 bases matching TRBD1. Germline-derived CDR1 and CDR2 are LGHNA and YNFKEQ. The CDR3 consists of 18 residues. Trimming took 1 base from V and 4 from J; bases not matched to a gene: 12.